This T cell receptor (beta chain) was captured by sequencing in a study of T cell repertoires in cytomegalovirus infection. Across the study: Newly reported HLA-C-restricted and thoroughly characterized HLA-B-restricted CMV epitopes were employed. Signatures in public TCR beta sequences pointed to both CMV infection and matching HLA type. Study conclusions and caveats: Identification of carriers of CMV plus the relevant HLA was performed using cumulative public TCR beta family frequency.

The sample holds many counts of this clonotype. Its specificity is not known. Germline lookup yields CDR1 MNHEY and CDR2 SMNVEV (reference sequence). The CDR3 is 13 amino acids. Losses at the gene ends were 6 bases for V and 2 bases for J; bases not matched to a gene: 4. MiXCR, applied by TCRdb to the reads, yields one record per CDR3 protein. The sample includes about 890,000 distinct CDR3 sequences, about 33% of them seen just once. V is TRBV27 and J is TRBJ2-7; 7 nucleotides agree with TRBD1. This clonotype was obtained from a human donor in good health (CMV status not recorded). Some clones in this sample may be carry-over from other donors' samples. The specimen was cultured CD8+ T cells from PBMCs, collected from culture after CMV antigen stimulation. CDR3 in DNA: TGTGCCAGCAGCCCCGGGACAGCCTACGAGCAGTACTTC. This encodes CASSPGTAYEQYF.